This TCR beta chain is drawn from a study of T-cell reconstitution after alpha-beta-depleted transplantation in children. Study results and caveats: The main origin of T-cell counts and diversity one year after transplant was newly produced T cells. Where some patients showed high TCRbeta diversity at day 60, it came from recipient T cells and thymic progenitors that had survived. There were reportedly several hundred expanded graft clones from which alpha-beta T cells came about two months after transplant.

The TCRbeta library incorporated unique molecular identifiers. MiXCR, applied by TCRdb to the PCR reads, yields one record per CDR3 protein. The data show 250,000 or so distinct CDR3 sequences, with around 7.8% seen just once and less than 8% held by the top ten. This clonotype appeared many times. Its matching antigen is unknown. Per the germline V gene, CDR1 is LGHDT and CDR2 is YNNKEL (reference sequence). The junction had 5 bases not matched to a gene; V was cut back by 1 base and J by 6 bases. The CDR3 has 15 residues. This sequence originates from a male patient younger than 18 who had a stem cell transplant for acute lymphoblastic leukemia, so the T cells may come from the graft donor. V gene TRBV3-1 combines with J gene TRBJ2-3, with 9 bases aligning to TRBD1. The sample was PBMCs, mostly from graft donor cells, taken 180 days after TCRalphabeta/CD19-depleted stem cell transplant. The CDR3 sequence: CASSQVGTGSDTQYF. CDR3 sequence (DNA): TGTGCCAGCAGCCAAGTCGGGACAGGGTCGGATACGCAGTATTTT.